This passage covers 23 T cell receptor beta chains from one sample sequenced in a study of cytomegalovirus exposure and HLA in healthy donors. PCR used 60 Vbeta primers and 13 Jbeta primers. Clones were sequenced by immunoSEQ multiplex PCR, and TCRdb holds only the in-frame ones, with some missing. In the table there are over 110,000 clones, about 80% of which are singletons. Sequencing was done on a sample of PBMCs. All receptors derive from a male donor in good health and CMV-seropositive.

The rearrangement joins TRBV2 to TRBJ2-5; 8 nucleotides match TRBD1. The CDR3 runs 16 residues. Unmatched junction bases numbered 8, after V lost 1 base and J lost 4 bases. CDR1 SNHLY and CDR2 FYNNEI come from the germline V gene. As DNA, the CDR3 is TGTGCCAGCAGTGAAGACCATGGTACAGGGGGAGAGACCCAGTACTTC. Translated, it gives CASSEDHGTGGETQYF.

The J gene is TRBJ2-7, the V gene TRBV2; 14 bases map to TRBD2. Losses at the gene ends were 6 bases for V and 4 bases for J; bases not matched to a gene: 11. This CDR3 region has 17 residues. The germline gives CDR1 SNHLY, CDR2 FYNNEI. CDR3 in amino acids: CASSRMMTSGRAYEQYF. CDR3 coding DNA: TGTGCCAGCAGCAGGATGATGACTAGCGGGAGGGCGTACGAGCAGTACTTC.

The gene calls are TRBV5-4 and TRBJ1-4, with a tentative D call TRBD1 (5 bases). Germline CDR1 and CDR2: SGHNT and YYREEE (reference sequence). Trimming stripped 0 bases from V and 4 bases from J, with 10 bases between. The CDR3 contains 15 residues. CDR3: CASSLAQESNEKLFF. CDR3 coding DNA: TGTGCCAGCAGCTTGGCACAGGAAAGTAATGAAAAACTGTTTTTT.

The chain carries TRBV4-3 and TRBJ2-3, with 12 bases lining up with TRBD1. J gave up 3 bases and V 0 bases, and 10 bases lay outside the gene matches. The germline V gene has CDR1 LGHNA and CDR2 YSLEER. The CDR3 is made up of 19 amino acids. CDR3 residues: CASSQDKGDRGRETDTQYF. The CDR3 nucleotides read TGCGCCAGCAGCCAAGATAAAGGGGACAGGGGGCGTGAGACAGATACGCAGTATTTT.

This sequence joins TRBV5-5 and TRBJ1-4, with D uncertain. Germline CDR1 reads SGHKS; CDR2 reads YYEKEE (reference sequence). The CDR3 length is 15 residues. V lost 1 base to trimming and J lost 11 bases, with 18 bases between them. The CDR3 loop is CASSLLSGTREKLFF. The CDR3 nucleotides are TGTGCCAGCAGCTTGCTTTCGGGCACTAGAGAGAAACTGTTTTTT.

This chain uses TRBV19 with TRBJ2-5, with 9 positions matching TRBD1. The CDR3 is made up of 16 amino acids. With V trimmed by 1 base and J by 7 bases, 10 bases remained unmatched. CDR1 and CDR2 from the germline V gene are LNHDA and SQIVND (reference sequence). In DNA, the CDR3 is TGTGCCAGTAGTATAGGGACAGGGGCCAATTCAGGGACCCAGTACTTC. Amino acids: CASSIGTGANSGTQYF.

This sequence joins TRBV29-1 and TRBJ1-2, with TRBD1 identical over 8 bases. Germline loops: CDR1 SQVTM, CDR2 ANQGSEA. V shed 1 base, J shed 7 bases, and the junction held 5 bases outside the gene matches. The CDR3 extends over 13 amino acids. CDR3 sequence: CSVEAVGQGGYTF. The CDR3 DNA reads TGCAGCGTTGAAGCGGTCGGACAGGGTGGCTACACCTTC.

The chain combines TRBV13 with TRBJ2-7; a weak D match, TRBD1 (6 bases). The germline V gene has CDR1 PRHDT and CDR2 FYEKMQ (reference sequence). Deletions cut 5 bases from V and 3 bases from J, with 14 bases between. The CDR3 has 14 residues. CDR3: CASSLAGQRYEQYF. In DNA, the CDR3 is TGTGCCAGCAGCCTTGCCGGACAGCGCTACGAGCAGTACTTC. Looking up the rest from reference TRBV13 and TRBJ2-7 gives the full variable domain: AAGVIQSPRHLIKEKRETATLKCYPIPRHDTVYWYQQGPGQDPQFLISFYEKMQSDKGSIPDRFSAQQFSDYHSELNMSSLELGDSALYFCASSLAGQRYEQYFGPGTRLTVT.

The chain recombines TRBV9 with TRBJ1-1, with 7 nucleotides matching TRBD1. Germline CDR1 is SGDLS and CDR2 is YYNGEE. The CDR3 totals 15 residues. J lost 4 bases, V lost 4 bases, and 10 bases had no gene match. DNA of the CDR3: TGTGCCAGCAGCACATTGACAGGGTGGCCCACTGAAGCTTTCTTT. This encodes CASSTLTGWPTEAFF. The full variable domain, rest sourced from reference TRBV9 and TRBJ1-1, is DSGVTQTPKHLITATGQRVTLRCSPRSGDLSVYWYQQSLDQGLQFLIQYYNGEERAKGNILERFSAQQFPDLHSELNLSSLELGDSALYFCASSTLTGWPTEAFFGQGTRLTVV.

The chain recombines TRBV19 with TRBJ1-1; no definite D call. Germline V gene sequence: CDR1 LNHDA, CDR2 SQIVND (reference sequence). V lost 5 bases and J 0 bases, leaving 7 bases between the germline ends. The CDR3 spans 13 residues. DNA for the CDR3: TGTGCCAGTAGTTTTACATTGAACACTGAAGCTTTCTTT. Its protein product is CASSFTLNTEAFF.

This clone was counted a few times. The chain is built from TRBV7-8 and TRBJ1-2, with D maybe TRBD1 (6 bases). Between the trimmed V and J ends, which lost 4 bases and 1 base, there was a span of 16 bases. The CDR3 is 16 residues long. The germline gives CDR1 SGHVS, CDR2 FQNEAQ. The CDR3 spells CASSSVRDISNYGYTF. The CDR3 DNA follows: TGTGCCAGCAGCTCCGTCCGGGACATAAGTAACTATGGCTACACCTTC.

The V and J genes are TRBV10-2 and TRBJ1-2; D perhaps matches TRBD1 (6 bases). Between the trimmed V and J ends, which lost 6 bases and 5 bases, there was a span of 13 bases. The CDR3 is 13 residues long. Germline CDR1 and CDR2: WSHSY and SAAADI. CDR3 sequence: CASSTGKQYGYTF. As DNA, the CDR3 is TGCGCCAGCAGCACAGGGAAACAATATGGCTACACCTTC.

This sequence joins TRBV7-3 and TRBJ2-3, with a tentative D call TRBD2 (6 bases). V was shortened by 2 bases and J by 3 bases, with 12 bases between the two germline ends. Germline V gene lookup returns CDR1 SGHTA and CDR2 FQGTGA. The CDR3 contains 15 residues. CDR3: CASSLEGGVTDTQYF. The CDR3 DNA reads TGTGCCAGCAGCTTAGAGGGCGGGGTAACAGATACGCAGTATTTT.

The V and J genes are TRBV4-3 and TRBJ2-1; TRBD1 matches 12 bases. This CDR3 contains 17 residues. The V gene end was trimmed by 9 bases and the J gene end by 3 bases; junction bases not matched to a gene: 12. Germline V gene data show CDR1 as LGHNA and CDR2 as YSLEER. The CDR3 coding sequence is TGCGCCAGTGCCCGGGACAGGGGGCGAGGGTACTACAATGAGCAGTTCTTC. It encodes CASARDRGRGYYNEQFF.

The gene calls are TRBV19 and TRBJ2-3; D is undetermined. The V gene lost 3 bases and the J gene lost 5 bases, with 6 bases spanning the gap. Germline CDR1 LNHDA, CDR2 SQIVND (reference sequence). CDR3 length: 12 residues. The CDR3 is CASSMFLDTQYF. Written as DNA, the CDR3 is TGTGCCAGTAGTATGTTCTTAGATACGCAGTATTTT.

The CDR3 protein is CAWSERRTPGMNTGELFF. In DNA form, the CDR3 reads TGTGCCTGGAGTGAGCGGAGAACACCCGGTATGAACACCGGGGAGCTGTTTTTT. The J gene is TRBJ2-2, the V gene TRBV30, with D possibly matching TRBD2 (5 bases). CDR3 length equals 18 residues. The V gene's germline CDR1 is GTSNPN and CDR2 SVGIG (reference sequence). V lost 1 base and J lost 1, with 19 bases in between.

This chain joins TRBV13 and TRBJ2-3, with D maybe TRBD2 (6 bases). CDR1 is PRHDT, CDR2 FYEKMQ, per germline (reference sequence). CDR3 length equals 15 residues. Trimming shortened V by 5 bases and J by 8 bases, and 20 bases separated the two germline ends. CDR3 loop: CASSRGSRWMGTQYF. Here the CDR3 DNA reads TGTGCCAGCAGCCGGGGGTCCCGGTGGATGGGTACGCAGTATTTT.

CDR3 region: CASSPLAGTGALGAFF. The CDR3 DNA reads TGTGCCAGTAGTCCCCTTGCGGGGACAGGGGCATTGGGGGCTTTCTTT. The chain combines TRBV19 with TRBJ1-1; TRBD1 matches at 10 bases. Trimming cost V 5 bases and J 11 bases; bases outside gene matches: 17. CDR3 length: 16 amino acids. Germline V gives CDR1 LNHDA, CDR2 SQIVND (reference sequence).

V gene TRBV5-1 combines with J gene TRBJ2-7; 11 bases are a match to TRBD2. The CDR3 covers 14 residues. Trimming cost V 4 bases and J 7 bases; bases outside gene matches: 7. Germline V gives CDR1 SGHRS, CDR2 YFSETQ. CDR3 loop: CASSLLAGAGEQYF. CDR3 DNA sequence: TGCGCCAGCAGCCTACTAGCGGGGGCGGGGGAGCAGTACTTC.

CDR3 DNA: TGTGCCAGCAGCCAAGAGTTTCATGGGACAGCCCTCTCCTACGAGCAGTACTTC. Its protein is CASSQEFHGTALSYEQYF. This chain joins TRBV4-2 and TRBJ2-7; 7 bases are a match to TRBD1. This CDR3 region has 18 residues. Germline values: CDR1 LGHNA, CDR2 YNFKEQ. The V segment lost 0 bases and the J segment 0 bases; nucleotides outside the gene matches: 11.

The chain recombines TRBV6-6 with TRBJ2-7; TRBD1 might be the D (5 bases). Germline-derived CDR1 and CDR2 are MNHNY and SVGAGI (reference sequence). The V end was cut by 5 bases, the J end by 0 bases, with 5 bases between. This CDR3 is built from 12 residues. DNA of the CDR3: TGTGCCAGCAGTGGACACTCCTACGAGCAGTACTTC. It translates to CASSGHSYEQYF.

CDR3 protein: CASGLWPHEKLFF. The DNA of the CDR3 is TGTGCTAGTGGTTTGTGGCCACATGAAAAACTGTTTTTT. The chain combines TRBV12-5 with TRBJ1-4; no clear D. This CDR3 region has 13 residues. CDR1 and CDR2 (germline): LGHNT, FRNRAP. Trimming shortened V by 2 bases and J by 6 bases, and 7 bases separated the two germline ends.

The rearrangement links TRBV10-1 to TRBJ1-2, with 9 bases identical to TRBD1. The V segment lost 7 bases and the J segment 5 bases; nucleotides outside the gene matches: 17. Germline V CDR1 and CDR2: WNHNN, SYGVQD (reference sequence). The CDR3 spans 17 residues. CDR3 coding DNA: TGCGCCAGCAACCCAAACCCGACAGGGGGGCTCCGATATGGCTACACCTTC. It specifies CASNPNPTGGLRYGYTF.